The 17 T cell receptor beta chains below all came from one sample that was sequenced in a study of Graves' ophthalmopathy and Graves' hyperthyroidism. As the template, RNA transcripts were used to amplify TCR beta CDR3 regions. RT-PCR with HTBI primers came first, then second-round multiplex PCR. A single record per CDR3 protein comes from TCRdb applying MiXCR to the multiplex PCR reads. The table includes more than 1,000,000 distinct CDR3 sequences, about 40% detected once. Sequencing input: peripheral blood or thyroid tissue (not recorded which). The origin of the receptors is an adult man with Graves' hyperthyroidism.

This clonotype occurred many times. V usage is TRBV29-1 and J usage is TRBJ2-7, with 7 bases lining up with TRBD1. CDR3 length: 14 amino acids. Unmatched junction bases numbered 11, after V lost 7 bases and J lost 2 bases. CDR1 is SQVTM, CDR2 ANQGSEA, per germline. CDR3 sequence: CSARTGRVPYEQYF. In DNA form, the CDR3 reads TGCAGCGCCCGGACAGGTAGGGTCCCCTACGAGCAGTACTTC.

As concerns this clonotype: A read error may be the cause here, since a much bigger clone is one base away. V gene TRBV13 combines with J gene TRBJ2-7; 8 bases map to TRBD1. This CDR3 is 12 amino acids long. Trimming removed 10 bases from V and 0 bases from J; junction bases left unmatched: 2. Germline V gene data show CDR1 as PRHDT and CDR2 as FYEKMQ (reference sequence). CDR3 protein: CATDRGSYEQYF. The CDR3 DNA reads TGTGCCACCGACAGGGGCTCCTACGAGCAGTACTTC.

The genes are TRBV3-1 and TRBJ1-6; D might be TRBD1 (5 bases). There are 14 residues in the CDR3. Germline CDR1 LGHDT, CDR2 YNNKEL (reference sequence). V gave up 3 bases and J gave up 8 bases, with 11 bases separating them. CDR3 sequence (DNA): TGTGCCAGCAGCCAGGAGGGGAATGATTCACCCCTCCACTTT. Translation: CASSQEGNDSPLHF.

The table lists this clonotype with a count of one. The gene calls are TRBV7-8 and TRBJ2-7; 8 bases line up with TRBD1. The germline CDR1 and CDR2 sequences are SGHVS and FQNEAQ. The CDR3 length is 16 residues. V dropped 3 bases and J dropped 2; count of bases not matched to a gene: 9. The CDR3, as DNA: TGTGCCAGCAGCTTGGTGACAGGGGTTCCTCCCTACGAGCAGTACTTC. This encodes CASSLVTGVPPYEQYF.

This clonotype was detected many times. The CDR3, as DNA: TGTGCCATCGGAGACCCGGGTCTGAGTTTAGAGACCCAGTACTTC. Its protein is CAIGDPGLSLETQYF. This chain joins TRBV10-3 and TRBJ2-5; no reliable D call. The CDR3 loop spans 15 amino acids. Per the germline V gene, CDR1 is ENHRY and CDR2 is SYGVKD. Trimming removed 8 bases from V and 4 bases from J, with 20 bases in between.

This clonotype was observed a few times. The V gene is TRBV4-1, the J gene TRBJ2-7; D possibly corresponds to TRBD2 (6 bases). This CDR3 has 17 residues. CDR1 and CDR2 from the germline V gene are MGHRA and YSYEKL. V lost 3 bases, J lost 4 bases, and 22 bases lay in between. The CDR3 DNA follows: TGCGCCAGCAGCCAGGGGTGGAGGGCCCAGGACTCATACGAGCAGTACTTC. It encodes CASSQGWRAQDSYEQYF.

The table lists this clonotype with a few counts. This rearrangement joins TRBV19 to TRBJ1-1, with TRBD1 identical over 7 bases. Losses at the gene ends were 4 bases for V and 5 bases for J; bases not matched to a gene: 13. CDR1 is LNHDA, CDR2 SQIVND, per germline (reference sequence). The CDR3 has 16 amino acids. The CDR3 DNA reads TGTGCCAGTAGTAACCGGGACAGAGGGGTAAGGACTGAAGCTTTCTTT. Translated, it gives CASSNRDRGVRTEAFF.

This clonotype appeared once. The chain is built from TRBV7-9 and TRBJ1-6; weak D call: TRBD1 (5 bases). V dropped 10 bases and J dropped 0 bases, with 19 bases sitting between them. Per the germline V gene, CDR1 is SEHNR and CDR2 is FQNEAQ (reference sequence). The CDR3 is 17 residues long. This CDR3 reads CATHPTTVNSYNSPLHF. Here the CDR3 DNA reads TGTGCCACGCACCCAACGACAGTCAACTCCTATAATTCACCCCTCCACTTT.

The V call is TRBV12-3 or TRBV12-4, the J call TRBJ1-1; 11 nucleotides match TRBD1. This CDR3 has 17 residues. Germline trimming cut 4 bases from V and 5 bases from J; bases unmatched to any gene: 12. CDR3 bases: TGTGCCAGCAGTTCGGCCGGGACAGGGGGTTATCGGACTGAAGCTTTCTTT. This codes for CASSSAGTGGYRTEAFF.

This clonotype was counted at least ten times. The chain employs TRBV7-8 and TRBJ1-4; unclear D gene. This CDR3 has 15 amino acids. CDR1 and CDR2 from the germline V gene are SGHVS and FQNEAQ. Trimming stripped 2 bases from V and 3 bases from J, with 10 bases between. DNA of the CDR3: TGTGCCAGCAGCTTATCTAGGTCGGCTAATGAAAAACTGTTTTTT. Its protein product is CASSLSRSANEKLFF. The full variable domain, rest sourced from reference TRBV7-8 and TRBJ1-4, is GAGVSQSPRYKVAKRGQDVALRCDPISGHVSLFWYQQALGQGPEFLTYFQNEAQLDKSGLPSDRFFAERPEGSVSTLKIQRTQQEDSAVYLCASSLSRSANEKLFFGSGTQLSVL.

V usage is TRBV29-1 and J usage is TRBJ1-3; D is perhaps TRBD1 (5 bases). The germline CDR1 and CDR2 sequences are SQVTM and ANQGSEA. V was clipped by 3 bases and J by 0 bases, with 18 bases between them. CDR3 length: 17 amino acids. The CDR3 loop reads CSVENSQGTSSGNTIYF. CDR3 DNA sequence: TGCAGCGTTGAGAATAGTCAGGGAACGAGCTCTGGAAACACCATATATTTT. The complete variable domain, with remaining parts taken from reference TRBV29-1 and TRBJ1-3, reads SAVISQKPSRDICQRGTSLTIQCQVDSQVTMMFWYRQQPGQSLTLIATANQGSEATYESGFVIDKFPISRPNLTFSTLTVSNMSPEDSSIYLCSVENSQGTSSGNTIYFGEGSWLTVV.

This clonotype was seen repeatedly, ten times or more. The CDR3 reads CASSPNSRGGQPQHF. In nucleotides, the CDR3 is TGCGCCAGCAGCCCTAATAGTCGCGGGGGACAGCCCCAGCATTTT. The V and J genes are TRBV5-1 and TRBJ1-5, with a tentative D call TRBD1 (5 bases). V was shortened by 4 bases and J by 7 bases, with 18 bases between the two germline ends. Germline-derived CDR1 and CDR2 are SGHRS and YFSETQ. The CDR3 is made up of 15 amino acids.

The chain couples TRBV2 to TRBJ2-1; possible D gene TRBD1, 6 bases. Germline values: CDR1 SNHLY, CDR2 FYNNEI. V was pared by 2 bases and J by 2 bases, with 10 bases between. This CDR3 comprises 15 residues. Here the CDR3 reads CASSERQGTYNEQFF. CDR3 sequence (DNA): TGTGCCAGCAGTGAAAGGCAGGGGACCTACAATGAGCAGTTCTTC.

The chain joins TRBV25-1 to TRBJ1-3, with 7 bases fitting TRBD1. This CDR3 has 13 residues. Germline CDR1 and CDR2: MGHDK and SYGVNS. CDR3 sequence (DNA): TGTGCTACGAGACAGGGCGCTGGAAACACCATATATTTT. It specifies CATRQGAGNTIYF.

For this clonotype: This may arise from a read error, as a much more abundant clone is one base away. The chain joins TRBV28 to TRBJ2-7, with D maybe TRBD1 (6 bases). The CDR3 is 14 residues long. Germline lookup yields CDR1 MDHEN and CDR2 SYDVKM. The CDR3 spells CSAIDRLGAYEQYF. The CDR3 nucleotides are TGCAGTGCTATCGACAGGCTGGGTGCCTACGAGCAGTACTTC. Variable domain in full (rest from reference TRBV28 and TRBJ2-7): DVKVTQSSRYLVKRTGEKVFLECVQDMDHENMFWYRQDPGLGLRLIYFSYDVKMKEKGDIPEGYSVSREKKERFSLILESASTNQTSMYLCSAIDRLGAYEQYFGPGTRLTVT.

V usage is TRBV29-1 and J usage is TRBJ2-7; 8 bases agree with TRBD1. Gene TRBJ2-1 matches the end of the DNA better, so the J call may be wrong. The length of the CDR3 is 12 residues. In germline, CDR1 is SQVTM, CDR2 ANQGSEA. CDR3 loop: CSADRGHDEQFF. The CDR3 bases are TGCAGCGCTGACAGGGGACACGATGAGCAGTTCTTC.

V and J are TRBV7-2 and TRBJ2-7; 7 nucleotides agree with TRBD2. Per germline, CDR1 SGHTA and CDR2 FQGNSA. V lost 1 base, J lost 6 bases, and 9 bases stayed unmatched. The CDR3 spans 15 residues. The CDR3 nucleotides read TGTGCCAGCAGCTTAGATCAGTGGGAGGGTAGCGAGCAGTACTTC. Encoded protein: CASSLDQWEGSEQYF.